This T cell receptor beta chain appears in the sequencing data of a study of T cells in Graves' hyperthyroidism and ophthalmopathy. Template material for amplifying TCR beta CDR3 regions consisted of RNA transcripts. TCR CDR3 regions were first amplified by RT-PCR with HTBI primers. TCRdb re-called the multiplex PCR reads through MiXCR, storing one row per CDR3 protein. The data hold roughly 280,000 distinct CDR3 sequences, with 15% to 20% observed a single time. Broader study findings: The model predicted ophthalmopathy a median roughly 6.5 months before onset.

Ophthalmopathy patients had moderate-to-severe active disease, CAS ≥3, NOSPECS ≥4, and disease duration under 3 months. Together with thyroid ultrasound, orbital computed tomography, serum thyroxine and TRAb, clinical symptoms were used for diagnoses. Extraction of PBMCs used around 9.6 ml of fresh peripheral blood. Turning to this clonotype: The antigen is unknown.

The CDR3 covers 15 residues. CDR1 and CDR2 (germline): SGHAT, FQDESV (reference sequence). With 5 bases clipped from V and 4 bases from J, the junction kept 9 bases outside the gene matches. The sequenced sample consisted of blood. J is TRBJ2-3 and V is TRBV11-1, with 7 positions matching TRBD1. The TCR was taken from a woman aged 55-70 years with Graves' ophthalmopathy. CDR3 region: CASSPHPGGSDTQYF. The CDR3 DNA sequence: TGTGCCAGCAGCCCACACCCAGGGGGATCAGATACGCAGTATTTT.